A selection of T cell receptor beta chains follows, all from one sample in a study of blood T cell repertoires in COVID-19. TCRdb's table, derived via immunoSEQ multiplex PCR, lists solely in-frame clones and lacks some. This sample has approximately 150,000 clones, with about 89% found just once. The sample was peripheral blood. The receptor set was obtained from a middle-aged man who had recovered from COVID-19. CDR3s include the opening cysteine and the closing phenylalanine or tryptophan. A D gene is named only where the DNA matches it firmly. Clone size is shown for a subset of rows, as once, few, many or a class of expanded clone.

d_gene: .
j_gene: TRBJ1-1
v_gene: TRBV14
abundance: .
CDR3nt: TGTGCCAGCAGCCCGCGGACAGAAGCTTTCTTT
CDR3aa: CASSPRTEAFF

d_gene: .
j_gene: TRBJ1-1
v_gene: TRBV2
abundance: .
CDR3nt: TGTGCCAGCGGGCCACGAACGGGGATGAACACTGAAGCTTTCTTT
CDR3aa: CASGPRTGMNTEAFF

d_gene: .
j_gene: TRBJ2-1
v_gene: TRBV5-1
abundance: once
CDR3nt: TGCGCCAGCAGCTTGGGGCGACAGAGCTCCTACAATGAGCAGTTCTTC
CDR3aa: CASSLGRQSSYNEQFF

d_gene: .
j_gene: TRBJ1-4
v_gene: TRBV14
abundance: .
CDR3nt: TGTGCCAGCAGCCAAGATCCCAGGGTTTCTAATGAAAAACTGTTTTTT
CDR3aa: CASSQDPRVSNEKLFF

d_gene: .
j_gene: TRBJ1-1
v_gene: TRBV9
abundance: .
CDR3nt: TGTGCCAGCAGCGTAGCCCCAACAGCGAACACTGAAGCTTTCTTT
CDR3aa: CASSVAPTANTEAFF

d_gene: .
j_gene: TRBJ1-2
v_gene: TRBV18
abundance: .
CDR3nt: TGTGCCAGCTCACCACGCACCTCGAAAACGGGACAAATGGCCCCCCTCGCTACCTTC
CDR3aa: CASSPRTSKTGQMAPLATF

d_gene: .
j_gene: TRBJ2-1
v_gene: TRBV18
abundance: .
CDR3nt: TGTGCCAGCTCACCGGCGGGGGCCCACAATGAGCAGTTCTTC
CDR3aa: CASSPAGAHNEQFF

d_gene: TRBD2
j_gene: TRBJ2-1
v_gene: TRBV5-6
abundance: .
CDR3nt: TGTGCCAGCAGCTTGGGACTAGCGGGGGGCTCCATCTACAATGAGCAGTTCTTC
CDR3aa: CASSLGLAGGSIYNEQFF

d_gene: TRBD1
j_gene: TRBJ1-2
v_gene: TRBV7-2
abundance: .
CDR3nt: TGTGCCAGCAGCTTAGGCACAGGGGCGATCTATGGCTACACCTTC
CDR3aa: CASSLGTGAIYGYTF

d_gene: .
j_gene: TRBJ1-2
v_gene: TRBV11-2
abundance: .
CDR3nt: TGTGCCAGCAGCTTAGAAGGAGGCAGGAGCTATGGCTACACCTTC
CDR3aa: CASSLEGGRSYGYTF

d_gene: .
j_gene: TRBJ2-2
v_gene: TRBV11-2
abundance: .
CDR3nt: TGTGCCAGCAGCCCCCGGGGATCCGGGGAGCTGTTTTTT
CDR3aa: CASSPRGSGELFF

d_gene: TRBD2
j_gene: TRBJ2-3
v_gene: TRBV7-2
abundance: .
CDR3nt: TGTGCCAGCAGCGTCGAGACTAGCGGGGGAACAGATACGCAGTATTTT
CDR3aa: CASSVETSGGTDTQYF

d_gene: TRBD2
j_gene: TRBJ2-2
v_gene: TRBV9
abundance: .
CDR3nt: TGTGCCAGCAGCCCTAGCGGGGGAATTAACACCGGGGAGCTGTTTTTT
CDR3aa: CASSPSGGINTGELFF

d_gene: TRBD1
j_gene: TRBJ1-2
v_gene: TRBV6-1
abundance: .
CDR3nt: TGTGCCAGCAGTGAGACAGGGAACTATGGCTACACCTTC
CDR3aa: CASSETGNYGYTF

d_gene: .
j_gene: TRBJ2-3
v_gene: TRBV29-1
abundance: .
CDR3nt: TGCAGCGCAAGGGCCGCGGGCGACCCTAGCACAGATACGCAGTATTTT
CDR3aa: CSARAAGDPSTDTQYF

d_gene: TRBD1
j_gene: TRBJ1-1
v_gene: TRBV18
abundance: .
CDR3nt: TGTGCCAGCTCACCCTACAGGGGCGAAACTGAAGCTTTCTTT
CDR3aa: CASSPYRGETEAFF

d_gene: .
j_gene: TRBJ2-7
v_gene: TRBV7-2
abundance: .
CDR3nt: TGTGCCAGCAGCTTACAGGGACAAGTGGTGATCTACGAGCAGTACTTC
CDR3aa: CASSLQGQVVIYEQYF

d_gene: TRBD1
j_gene: TRBJ1-1
v_gene: TRBV19
abundance: .
CDR3nt: TGTGCCAGTAGTAACCAGGGGGCGCGTTCTGAAGCTTTCTTT
CDR3aa: CASSNQGARSEAFF

d_gene: TRBD1
j_gene: TRBJ2-7
v_gene: TRBV6-5
abundance: .
CDR3nt: TGTGCCAGCAGCGACAGGGCCAAGTCCTACGAGCAGTACTTC
CDR3aa: CASSDRAKSYEQYF

d_gene: TRBD1
j_gene: TRBJ1-6
v_gene: TRBV6-2/TRBV6-3
abundance: .
CDR3nt: TGTGCCAGCAGTTACAGGACAGGGGAATCCTATAATTCACCCCTCCACTTT
CDR3aa: CASSYRTGESYNSPLHF

d_gene: TRBD2
j_gene: TRBJ2-3
v_gene: TRBV4-3
abundance: .
CDR3nt: TGCGCCAGCAGCTCTAGCGGGGGCCTCCGGGGTACGCAGTATTTT
CDR3aa: CASSSSGGLRGTQYF

d_gene: TRBD1
j_gene: TRBJ1-2
v_gene: TRBV4-3
abundance: once
CDR3nt: TGCGCCAGCAGCCAAGAGCCCCCTCACGGGACAGGGATTAACTATGGCTACACCTTC
CDR3aa: CASSQEPPHGTGINYGYTF

d_gene: TRBD1
j_gene: TRBJ2-7
v_gene: TRBV5-1
abundance: .
CDR3nt: TGCGCCAGCAGATCCGGACAGGGCTCCTACGAGCAGTACTTC
CDR3aa: CASRSGQGSYEQYF

d_gene: TRBD1
j_gene: TRBJ1-5
v_gene: TRBV2
abundance: .
CDR3nt: TGTGCCAGCAGCCAGGACAGGGGCGGCAATCAGCCCCAGCATTTT
CDR3aa: CASSQDRGGNQPQHF

d_gene: TRBD2
j_gene: TRBJ2-7
v_gene: TRBV5-1
abundance: .
CDR3nt: TGCGCCAGCAGCTTGGAACTAGCGGGGACTCAGTACTTC
CDR3aa: CASSLELAGTQYF

d_gene: .
j_gene: TRBJ2-7
v_gene: TRBV5-4
abundance: .
CDR3nt: TGTGCCAGCAGCTTGTGGAGGAAATACGAGCAGTACTTC
CDR3aa: CASSLWRKYEQYF

d_gene: TRBD1
j_gene: TRBJ2-2
v_gene: TRBV5-1
abundance: .
CDR3nt: TGCGCCAGCAGCCAGGGGGCGGAGAACACCGGGGAGCTGTTTTTT
CDR3aa: CASSQGAENTGELFF

d_gene: TRBD1
j_gene: TRBJ2-5
v_gene: TRBV19
abundance: .
CDR3nt: TGTGCCAGTAGTAAACGACAGGGAGAAGAGACCCAGTACTTC
CDR3aa: CASSKRQGEETQYF

d_gene: TRBD1
j_gene: TRBJ1-4
v_gene: TRBV5-1
abundance: .
CDR3nt: TGCGCCAGCAGCTCTAGCAGGGGGCGGGGTGAAAAACTGTTTTTT
CDR3aa: CASSSSRGRGEKLFF

d_gene: TRBD2
j_gene: TRBJ2-1
v_gene: TRBV6-2/TRBV6-3
abundance: .
CDR3nt: TGTGCCAGCAGTTCCGGGGTAGCGGGGGGTTACGATGAGCAGTTCTTC
CDR3aa: CASSSGVAGGYDEQFF

d_gene: .
j_gene: TRBJ1-1
v_gene: TRBV6-2/TRBV6-3
abundance: .
CDR3nt: TGTGCCAGCAGTAGACAGGAGAACACTGAAGCTTTCTTT
CDR3aa: CASSRQENTEAFF

d_gene: .
j_gene: TRBJ2-5
v_gene: TRBV11-3
abundance: .
CDR3nt: TGTGCCAGCACCCCTGCTTTTGAGCAAGAGACCCAGTACTTC
CDR3aa: CASTPAFEQETQYF

d_gene: TRBD1
j_gene: TRBJ1-2
v_gene: TRBV5-6
abundance: once
CDR3nt: TGTGCCAGCAGCTTGCGGGACAGGTTTCGTCGGGGCTACACCTTC
CDR3aa: CASSLRDRFRRGYTF

d_gene: .
j_gene: TRBJ2-4
v_gene: TRBV18
abundance: .
CDR3nt: TGTGCCAGCTCACCATTTGTCGGCGGGATGGACATTCAGTACTTC
CDR3aa: CASSPFVGGMDIQYF

d_gene: .
j_gene: TRBJ2-7
v_gene: TRBV21-1
abundance: .
CDR3nt: TGTGCCAGCAGCAAAGAAGGACATCGCTACGAGCAGTACTTC
CDR3aa: CASSKEGHRYEQYF

d_gene: .
j_gene: TRBJ2-7
v_gene: TRBV21-1
abundance: .
CDR3nt: TGTGCCAGCAGCAAAATTTTTCCCCAGGGGGTGGCCTACGAGCAGTACTTC
CDR3aa: CASSKIFPQGVAYEQYF

d_gene: TRBD1
j_gene: TRBJ1-1
v_gene: TRBV11-1
abundance: .
CDR3nt: TGTGCCAGCAGCCCACGGACAGGGGTCCCGAACACTGAAGCTTTCTTT
CDR3aa: CASSPRTGVPNTEAFF

d_gene: TRBD2
j_gene: TRBJ2-7
v_gene: TRBV11-1
abundance: .
CDR3nt: TGTGCCAGCAGCCTCGGGGGGTTCGGCGAGCAGTACTTC
CDR3aa: CASSLGGFGEQYF